A selection of T cell receptor beta chains follows, all from one sample in a study of blood T cell repertoires in COVID-19. The method was immunoSEQ multiplex PCR; TCRdb's version includes in-frame clones alone and lacks a portion of them. Altogether about 100,000 clones are present, just over 90% being singletons, with the ten largest covering under 1.5%. Specimen: peripheral blood. All receptors come from a woman between 25 and 40 years old with acute or convalescent COVID-19. Each CDR3 is given with its conserved first and last residue. Fields, in order: D gene, V gene, J gene, clone size, CDR3 protein, CDR3 DNA. D genes are given only for firm matches. Clone size is not always given. Where it is, it says once, few, many or a class for expanded clones.

D gene: TRBD1
V gene: TRBV28
J gene: TRBJ1-2
clone size: NA
CDR3 protein: CASRHRRRDRVFYGYTF
CDR3 DNA: TGTGCCAGCAGACACCGGCGGAGGGACAGGGTATTCTATGGCTACACCTTC

D gene: NA
V gene: TRBV11-3
J gene: TRBJ2-5
clone size: NA
CDR3 protein: CASSQRDTQETQYF
CDR3 DNA: TGTGCCAGCAGCCAGCGGGACACCCAAGAGACCCAGTACTTC

D gene: NA
V gene: TRBV29-1
J gene: TRBJ2-7
clone size: NA
CDR3 protein: CSVGPSGYEQYF
CDR3 DNA: TGCAGCGTTGGGCCCTCGGGGTACGAGCAGTACTTC

D gene: TRBD2
V gene: TRBV12-3/TRBV12-4
J gene: TRBJ2-7
clone size: NA
CDR3 protein: CASSLSGGEQYF
CDR3 DNA: TGTGCCAGCAGTTTAAGCGGGGGCGAGCAGTACTTC

D gene: NA
V gene: TRBV30
J gene: TRBJ1-3
clone size: NA
CDR3 protein: CAWSGGKLPGNTIYF
CDR3 DNA: TGTGCCTGGAGTGGAGGGAAATTACCTGGAAACACCATATATTTT

D gene: TRBD1
V gene: TRBV5-5
J gene: TRBJ2-7
clone size: few
CDR3 protein: CASSLYGTGPYEQYF
CDR3 DNA: TGTGCCAGCAGCTTGTATGGGACAGGCCCCTACGAGCAGTACTTC

D gene: NA
V gene: TRBV27
J gene: TRBJ1-5
clone size: NA
CDR3 protein: CASSDASRGNQPQHF
CDR3 DNA: TGTGCCAGCAGTGACGCAAGTCGGGGCAATCAGCCCCAGCATTTT

D gene: TRBD2
V gene: TRBV10-2
J gene: TRBJ2-1
clone size: NA
CDR3 protein: CASSETSGGSYNEQFF
CDR3 DNA: TGCGCCAGCAGTGAGACCTCGGGGGGATCCTACAATGAGCAGTTCTTC

D gene: NA
V gene: TRBV5-5
J gene: TRBJ1-2
clone size: NA
CDR3 protein: CASSSESNYGYTF
CDR3 DNA: TGTGCCAGCAGCTCAGAATCTAACTATGGCTACACCTTC

D gene: TRBD2
V gene: TRBV27
J gene: TRBJ2-2
clone size: NA
CDR3 protein: CASSTTSGNTGELFF
CDR3 DNA: TGTGCCAGCAGTACGACTAGCGGGAACACCGGGGAGCTGTTTTTT

D gene: NA
V gene: TRBV7-2
J gene: TRBJ1-1
clone size: NA
CDR3 protein: CASSLFRAGHTEAFF
CDR3 DNA: TGTGCCAGCAGCTTATTTCGGGCAGGGCACACTGAAGCTTTCTTT

D gene: NA
V gene: TRBV5-4
J gene: TRBJ2-3
clone size: few
CDR3 protein: CASSLGAGDTQYF
CDR3 DNA: TGTGCCAGCAGCTTGGGTGCGGGAGATACGCAGTATTTT

D gene: NA
V gene: TRBV4-1
J gene: TRBJ2-7
clone size: NA
CDR3 protein: CASSQSYTDIGSHEQYF
CDR3 DNA: TGCGCCAGCAGCCAAAGTTATACGGACATAGGGTCCCACGAGCAGTACTTC

D gene: NA
V gene: TRBV6-2/TRBV6-3
J gene: TRBJ2-7
clone size: NA
CDR3 protein: CASSYPGPTYEQYF
CDR3 DNA: TGTGCCAGCAGTTACCCGGGTCCTACCTACGAGCAGTACTTC

D gene: TRBD2
V gene: TRBV30
J gene: TRBJ2-1
clone size: once
CDR3 protein: CAWSVGLAGLNEQFF
CDR3 DNA: TGTGCCTGGAGTGTGGGACTAGCGGGTCTCAATGAGCAGTTCTTC

D gene: NA
V gene: TRBV7-3
J gene: TRBJ2-3
clone size: NA
CDR3 protein: CASSPTTNTDTQYF
CDR3 DNA: TGTGCCAGCAGCCCCACGACAAACACAGATACGCAGTATTTT

D gene: NA
V gene: TRBV6-2/TRBV6-3
J gene: TRBJ1-4
clone size: NA
CDR3 protein: CASSYVDEGEKLFF
CDR3 DNA: TGTGCCAGCAGTTACGTGGACGAGGGTGAAAAACTGTTTTTT

D gene: NA
V gene: TRBV13
J gene: TRBJ1-2
clone size: once
CDR3 protein: CASSSEVDRTNYGYTF
CDR3 DNA: TGTGCCAGCAGCTCAGAAGTAGACAGGACCAACTATGGCTACACCTTC

D gene: NA
V gene: TRBV10-2
J gene: TRBJ1-3
clone size: NA
CDR3 protein: CASRSTGNSGNTIYF
CDR3 DNA: TGCGCCAGCAGAAGTACAGGGAACTCTGGAAACACCATATATTTT

D gene: TRBD1
V gene: TRBV7-8
J gene: TRBJ1-2
clone size: NA
CDR3 protein: CASSPRTGLAYGYTF
CDR3 DNA: TGTGCCAGCAGCCCAAGGACAGGGTTGGCCTACGGCTACACCTTC

D gene: NA
V gene: TRBV9
J gene: TRBJ1-2
clone size: NA
CDR3 protein: CASSPPGGASGYTF
CDR3 DNA: TGTGCCAGCAGCCCACCCGGGGGGGCTTCTGGCTACACCTTC

D gene: NA
V gene: TRBV10-2
J gene: TRBJ2-5
clone size: NA
CDR3 protein: CASSESLALIETQYF
CDR3 DNA: TGCGCCAGCAGTGAGTCCCTAGCCCTAATCGAGACCCAGTACTTC

D gene: TRBD1
V gene: TRBV29-1
J gene: TRBJ2-2
clone size: NA
CDR3 protein: CSVGQGAGELFF
CDR3 DNA: TGCAGCGTCGGACAGGGTGCCGGGGAGCTGTTTTTT

D gene: TRBD2
V gene: TRBV18
J gene: TRBJ2-7
clone size: NA
CDR3 protein: CASSPSGSSYEQYF
CDR3 DNA: TGTGCCAGCTCACCTAGCGGGAGCTCCTACGAGCAGTACTTC

D gene: TRBD1
V gene: TRBV11-3
J gene: TRBJ1-4
clone size: NA
CDR3 protein: CASSQKGQGDFEKLFF
CDR3 DNA: TGTGCCAGCAGCCAAAAAGGACAGGGAGATTTTGAAAAACTGTTTTTT

D gene: NA
V gene: TRBV18
J gene: TRBJ2-7
clone size: NA
CDR3 protein: CASSANRAYEQYF
CDR3 DNA: TGTGCCAGCTCAGCCAACAGGGCCTACGAGCAGTACTTC

D gene: NA
V gene: TRBV7-9
J gene: TRBJ1-2
clone size: once
CDR3 protein: CASSPPLFYGYTF
CDR3 DNA: TGTGCCAGCAGCCCCCCGTTGTTCTATGGCTACACCTTC

D gene: NA
V gene: TRBV5-4
J gene: TRBJ2-7
clone size: NA
CDR3 protein: CASSFVPRSYEQYF
CDR3 DNA: TGTGCCAGCAGCTTCGTCCCTCGGAGCTACGAGCAGTACTTC

D gene: TRBD1
V gene: TRBV5-1
J gene: TRBJ1-1
clone size: NA
CDR3 protein: CASSPQTGIHTEAFF
CDR3 DNA: TGCGCCAGCAGCCCCCAGACAGGGATCCACACTGAAGCTTTCTTT

D gene: NA
V gene: TRBV28
J gene: TRBJ2-1
clone size: NA
CDR3 protein: CASSLPLFNEQFF
CDR3 DNA: TGTGCCAGCAGTTTACCTCTCTTCAATGAGCAGTTCTTC

D gene: TRBD1
V gene: TRBV7-6
J gene: TRBJ1-2
clone size: NA
CDR3 protein: CASSHPGQGYYGYTF
CDR3 DNA: TGTGCCAGCAGCCATCCGGGACAGGGTTACTATGGCTACACCTTC

D gene: NA
V gene: TRBV19
J gene: TRBJ2-2
clone size: NA
CDR3 protein: CATGQFNTGELFF
CDR3 DNA: TGTGCCACCGGACAGTTTAACACCGGGGAGCTGTTTTTT

D gene: NA
V gene: TRBV29-1
J gene: TRBJ1-5
clone size: NA
CDR3 protein: CSVVEQSSNQPQHF
CDR3 DNA: TGCAGCGTTGTCGAACAGTCAAGCAATCAGCCCCAGCATTTT

D gene: NA
V gene: TRBV9
J gene: TRBJ1-1
clone size: NA
CDR3 protein: CASSVPEINPREVNTEAFF
CDR3 DNA: TGTGCCAGCAGCGTACCTGAGATTAACCCGCGTGAGGTGAACACTGAAGCTTTCTTT

D gene: TRBD2
V gene: TRBV7-9
J gene: TRBJ2-5
clone size: NA
CDR3 protein: CASSLGMGLQETQYF
CDR3 DNA: TGTGCCAGCAGCTTAGGGATGGGACTACAAGAGACCCAGTACTTC

D gene: TRBD2
V gene: TRBV6-6
J gene: TRBJ2-7
clone size: NA
CDR3 protein: CASTSGGHAYEQYF
CDR3 DNA: TGTGCCAGCACTTCGGGGGGGCATGCCTACGAGCAGTACTTC

D gene: NA
V gene: TRBV7-2
J gene: TRBJ1-2
clone size: NA
CDR3 protein: CASSIQGFYGYTF
CDR3 DNA: TGTGCCAGCAGCATCCAGGGTTTCTATGGCTACACCTTC

D gene: NA
V gene: TRBV19
J gene: TRBJ1-1
clone size: NA
CDR3 protein: CASSIGGRGTEAFF
CDR3 DNA: TGTGCCAGTAGTATAGGAGGCAGGGGCACTGAAGCTTTCTTT